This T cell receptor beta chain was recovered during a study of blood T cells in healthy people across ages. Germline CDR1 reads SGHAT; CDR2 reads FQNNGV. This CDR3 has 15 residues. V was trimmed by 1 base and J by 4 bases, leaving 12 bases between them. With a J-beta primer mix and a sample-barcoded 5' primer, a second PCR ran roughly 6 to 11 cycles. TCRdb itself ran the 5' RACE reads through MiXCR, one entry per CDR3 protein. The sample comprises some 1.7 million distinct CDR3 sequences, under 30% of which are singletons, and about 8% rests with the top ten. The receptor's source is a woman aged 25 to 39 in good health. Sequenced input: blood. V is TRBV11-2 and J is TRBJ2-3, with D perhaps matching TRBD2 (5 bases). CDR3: CASSLGGLGADTQYF. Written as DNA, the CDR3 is TGTGCCAGCAGCTTAGGAGGGTTGGGCGCAGATACGCAGTATTTT.